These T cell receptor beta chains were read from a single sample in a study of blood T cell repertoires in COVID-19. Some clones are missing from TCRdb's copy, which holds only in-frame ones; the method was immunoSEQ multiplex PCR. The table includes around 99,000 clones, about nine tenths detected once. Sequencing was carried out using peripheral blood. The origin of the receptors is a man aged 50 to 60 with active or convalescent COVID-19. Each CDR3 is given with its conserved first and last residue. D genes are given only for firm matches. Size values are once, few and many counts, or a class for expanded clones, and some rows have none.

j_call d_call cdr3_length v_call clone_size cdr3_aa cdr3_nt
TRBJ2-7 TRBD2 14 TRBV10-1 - CASSRGDSGYEQYF TGCGCCAGCTCGCGGGGGGATAGCGGCTACGAGCAGTACTTC
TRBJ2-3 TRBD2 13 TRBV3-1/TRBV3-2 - CASSSRGADTQYF TGTGCCAGCAGCTCCCGGGGGGCAGATACGCAGTATTTT
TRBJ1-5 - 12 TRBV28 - CASSLRNQPQHF TGTGCCAGCAGCTTGAGAAATCAGCCCCAGCATTTT
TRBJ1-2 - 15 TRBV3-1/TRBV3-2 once CASSQTVRVNYGYTF TGTGCCAGCAGCCAGACAGTCAGGGTTAACTATGGCTACACCTTC
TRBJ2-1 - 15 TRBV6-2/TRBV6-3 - CASSPQRISHNEQFF TGTGCCAGCAGCCCCCAGAGGATTTCTCACAATGAGCAGTTCTTC
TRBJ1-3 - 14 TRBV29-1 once CSAMTGSSGNTIYF TGCAGCGCCATGACGGGTAGCTCTGGAAACACCATATATTTT
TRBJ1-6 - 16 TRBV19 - CASSMGAVNYNSPLHF TGTGCCAGTAGTATGGGAGCGGTCAATTATAATTCACCCCTCCACTTT
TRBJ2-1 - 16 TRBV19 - CASSIGSQGPYNEQFF TGTGCCAGTAGTATAGGTTCACAGGGTCCCTACAATGAGCAGTTCTTC
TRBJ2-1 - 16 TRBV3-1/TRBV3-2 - CASRPSLAGLYNEQFF TGTGCCAGCCGCCCCTCTCTCGCGGGCCTTTACAATGAGCAGTTCTTC
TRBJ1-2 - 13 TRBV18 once CASSAREAHGYTF TGTGCCAGCTCGGCCCGGGAGGCCCATGGCTACACCTTC
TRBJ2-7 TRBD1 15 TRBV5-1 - CASSQTPGQGFEQYF TGCGCCAGCAGTCAGACGCCGGGACAGGGGTTCGAGCAGTACTTC
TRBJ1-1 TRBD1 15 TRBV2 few CASTREGATNTEAFF TGTGCCAGCACCCGAGAGGGGGCGACAAACACTGAAGCTTTCTTT
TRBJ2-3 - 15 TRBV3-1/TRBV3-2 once CASSQTGVGTDTQYF TGTGCCAGCAGCCAAACAGGAGTTGGGACAGATACGCAGTATTTT
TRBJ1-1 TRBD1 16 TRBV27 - CASSLRGTGGNTEAFF TGTGCCAGCAGTTTACGGGGGACAGGGGGAAACACTGAAGCTTTCTTT
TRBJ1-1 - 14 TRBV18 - CASSPRRGENEAFF TGTGCCAGCTCACCACGGCGGGGTGAGAATGAAGCTTTCTTT
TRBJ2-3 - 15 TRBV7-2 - CASSYGTPNTDTQYF TGTGCCAGCAGCTACGGGACACCGAACACAGATACGCAGTATTTT
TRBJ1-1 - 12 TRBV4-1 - CASSHPGDEAFF TGCGCCAGCAGCCACCCCGGAGATGAAGCTTTCTTT
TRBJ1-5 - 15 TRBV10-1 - CASSEGQRGNQPQHF TGCGCCAGCAGTGAGGGACAGCGGGGAAATCAGCCCCAGCATTTT
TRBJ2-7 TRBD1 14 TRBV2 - CASSRQGFSYEQYF TGTGCCAGCAGTCGACAGGGGTTCTCCTACGAGCAGTACTTC
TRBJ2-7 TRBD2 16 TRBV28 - CASSFGLSGSSYEQYF TGTGCCAGCAGTTTTGGATTGAGCGGGAGCTCCTACGAGCAGTACTTC
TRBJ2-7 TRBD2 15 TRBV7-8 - CASSLVGGLNDEQYF TGTGCCAGCAGCTTAGTGGGGGGGTTAAACGACGAGCAGTACTTC
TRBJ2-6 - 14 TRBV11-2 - CASEPGTGANVLTF TGTGCCAGTGAGCCCGGGACAGGGGCCAACGTCCTGACTTTC
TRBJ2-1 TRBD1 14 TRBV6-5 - CASRTLDRGNEQFF TGTGCCAGCAGGACCCTGGACAGGGGGAATGAGCAGTTCTTC